These 9 T cell receptor beta chains were sequenced from one sample in a study of blood T cell repertoires in COVID-19. Data came from immunoSEQ multiplex PCR; TCRdb stores just in-frame clones and leaves some out. The table shows under 200,000 clones, with about nine tenths occurring only once. Sequenced input: peripheral blood. These receptors were obtained from a man between 65 and 79 years old with acute or convalescent COVID-19.

The V gene is TRBV18, the J gene TRBJ1-4, with D hard to call. This CDR3 comprises 13 residues. Germline V CDR1 and CDR2: KGHSH, LQKENI. Trimming removed 6 bases at V and 5 bases at J, with 10 bases between. CDR3 sequence reads: CASSRDTNEKLFF. CDR3 sequence (DNA): TGTGCCAGCTCTCGCGACACGAATGAAAAACTGTTTTTT.

Notes on this clone: This sample includes further DNA sequences coding for the same CDR3. The V call is TRBV30, the J call TRBJ2-7; D remains unclear. Trimming removed 0 bases from V and 3 bases from J, with 3 bases in between. CDR1 and CDR2 from the germline V gene are GTSNPN and SVGIG (reference sequence). CDR3 length equals 11 residues. This CDR3 reads CAWSVLYEQYF. The CDR3 bases are TGTGCCTGGAGTGTACTCTACGAGCAGTACTTC.

The J gene is TRBJ1-2, the V gene TRBV11-2; 10 nucleotides line up with TRBD1. CDR1 is SGHAT and CDR2 is FQNNGV in the germline V gene. The CDR3 sequence is 13 residues long. The V segment lost 3 bases and the J segment 7 bases; nucleotides outside the gene matches: 2. This CDR3 is CASSLGQGTGYTF. In nucleotides, the CDR3 is TGTGCCAGCAGCTTGGGACAGGGGACTGGCTACACCTTC.

The rearrangement links TRBV27 to TRBJ2-5; tentative D call: TRBD2 (6 bases). V lost 6 bases to trimming and J lost 4 bases, with 15 bases between them. The CDR3 is made up of 14 amino acids. Germline V gene sequence: CDR1 MNHEY, CDR2 SMNVEV (reference sequence). CDR3 sequence (DNA): TGTGCCAGCAGCCCGACGCCCGGGGGAGAGACCCAGTACTTC. This sequence encodes CASSPTPGGETQYF.

The gene calls are TRBV3-1 (or the pseudogene TRBV3-2) and TRBJ2-3; TRBD2 matches 9 bases. Germline CDR1 is LGHDT and CDR2 is YNNKEL (reference sequence). The CDR3 is 17 amino acids. After removal of 1 base from V and 2 bases from J, the junction contained 7 bases not matched to a gene. The CDR3 DNA reads as TGTGCCAGCAGCCAAGTCGGGCGGGGGGGCCCCACAGATACGCAGTATTTT. Translated: CASSQVGRGGPTDTQYF.

The chain combines TRBV18 with TRBJ1-1, with D perhaps matching TRBD1 (6 bases). Germline V gene lookup returns CDR1 KGHSH and CDR2 LQKENI. V lost 6 bases, J lost 1 base, and 12 bases lay in between. This CDR3 is built from 14 residues. CDR3 nucleotide sequence: TGTGCCAGCTCCTCGCGGACAGCGAACACTGAAGCTTTCTTT. Amino acid sequence: CASSSRTANTEAFF. The variable domain in full, with the rest retrieved from reference TRBV18 and TRBJ1-1, is NAGVMQNPRHLVRRRGQEARLRCSPMKGHSHVYWYRQLPEEGLKFMVYLQKENIIDESGMPKERFSAEFPKEGPSILRIQQVVRGDSAAYFCASSSRTANTEAFFGQGTRLTVV.

This clone has a single count. The chain recombines TRBV28 with TRBJ2-2; 11 nucleotides agree with TRBD2. V lost 7 bases, J lost 7 bases, and 14 bases stayed unmatched. This CDR3 has 17 residues. Germline assignment: CDR1 MDHEN and CDR2 SYDVKM. The CDR3 region has the DNA TGTGCCAGCATCTTAGTCGGTACTAGCGGGGGAGTCGGGGAGCTGTTTTTT. Protein: CASILVGTSGGVGELFF. Looking up the rest from reference TRBV28 and TRBJ2-2 gives the full variable domain: DVKVTQSSRYLVKRTGEKVFLECVQDMDHENMFWYRQDPGLGLRLIYFSYDVKMKEKGDIPEGYSVSREKKERFSLILESASTNQTSMYLCASILVGTSGGVGELFFGEGSRLTVL.

The DNA of the CDR3 is TGTGCCCCAAGCCCTGGGGTCAGGGTCGTAGACGAGCAGTACTTC. Amino acid sequence: CAPSPGVRVVDEQYF. The V gene is TRBV5-4, the J gene TRBJ2-7; D perhaps matches TRBD1 (5 bases). Between the trimmed V and J ends, which lost 10 bases and 5 bases, there was a span of 25 bases. Germline CDR1 and CDR2: SGHNT and YYREEE (reference sequence). CDR3 length: 15 residues.

The genes are TRBV7-2 and TRBJ2-6; 8 nucleotides line up with TRBD1. J lost 2 bases, V lost 5 bases, and 8 bases had no gene match. Germline CDR1 SGHTA, CDR2 FQGNSA. This CDR3 region has 17 residues. In nucleotides, the CDR3 is TGTGCCAGCAGCGTATTCAGGGGGCCAGCTGGGGCCAACGTCCTGACTTTC. Amino acids: CASSVFRGPAGANVLTF.